This is a list of T cell receptor beta chains from one sample in a study of response to subunit inactivated influenza vaccine. From the RT-PCR reads, TCRdb called clonotypes with MiXCR, one entry per CDR3 protein. The table includes 560,000 or so distinct CDR3 sequences, approximately 7.6% detected once. Sequenced here: PBMCs from blood, sampled about 23 months after vaccination. These receptors were collected from a man between 50 and 69 years old who received an inactivated influenza vaccine. The CDR3 runs from the conserved cysteine through the conserved F or W. The order of the fields is D gene, J gene, clone size, V gene, CDR3 DNA, CDR3 protein. A D gene is named only where the DNA matches it firmly. The size entry is marked missing in some rows and otherwise reads once, few, many or a size class.

D gene: TRBD1
J gene: TRBJ2-7
clone size: few
V gene: TRBV29-1
CDR3 DNA: TGCAGCGGGGGACAGCCTCCTTACGAGCAGTACTTC
CDR3 protein: CSGGQPPYEQYF

D gene: -
J gene: TRBJ1-3
clone size: -
V gene: TRBV9
CDR3 DNA: TGTGCCAGCAGCGTAGCTCCTGACAGGGGAAACACCATATATTTT
CDR3 protein: CASSVAPDRGNTIYF

D gene: -
J gene: TRBJ2-7
clone size: -
V gene: TRBV7-2
CDR3 DNA: TGTGCCAGCAGCCCAGGCAGGGTGGAAAACTACGAGCAGTACTTC
CDR3 protein: CASSPGRVENYEQYF

D gene: TRBD2
J gene: TRBJ2-7
clone size: many
V gene: TRBV6-2/TRBV6-3
CDR3 DNA: TGTGCCAGCAGTTACTCGAAATTGGGGGGGTCCTCCTACGAGCAGTACTTC
CDR3 protein: CASSYSKLGGSSYEQYF

D gene: TRBD1
J gene: TRBJ1-2
clone size: many
V gene: TRBV20-1
CDR3 DNA: TGCAGTGCTAGTGACCCCGTGGGACAGGTTAAGAGGGGCTACACCTTC
CDR3 protein: CSASDPVGQVKRGYTF

D gene: -
J gene: TRBJ2-7
clone size: -
V gene: TRBV7-8
CDR3 DNA: TGTGCCAGCAGCTCCTTCGGGACAATAGACTACGAGCAGTACTTC
CDR3 protein: CASSSFGTIDYEQYF

D gene: -
J gene: TRBJ1-4
clone size: many
V gene: TRBV3-1
CDR3 DNA: TGTGCCAGCAGCCAAGAGCCGACGGTTAATGAAAAACTGTTTTTT
CDR3 protein: CASSQEPTVNEKLFF

D gene: TRBD1
J gene: TRBJ1-4
clone size: few
V gene: TRBV29-1
CDR3 DNA: TGCAGCGTCCTTTTCTCCCTGGGACAGGCAGAACTGTTTTTT
CDR3 protein: CSVLFSLGQAELFF

D gene: -
J gene: TRBJ2-6
clone size: few
V gene: TRBV12-3/TRBV12-4
CDR3 DNA: TGTGCCAGCAGTTTGGGGCGGCGATCTGGGGCCAACGTCCTGACTTTC
CDR3 protein: CASSLGRRSGANVLTF

D gene: TRBD2
J gene: TRBJ2-3
clone size: many
V gene: TRBV4-2
CDR3 DNA: TGTGCCAGCAGCCAAGGAGCGGGAGTAACAGATACGCAGTATTTT
CDR3 protein: CASSQGAGVTDTQYF

D gene: -
J gene: TRBJ2-7
clone size: many
V gene: TRBV10-3
CDR3 DNA: TGTGCCATCAAGGGTGATACCATCTACGAGCAGTACTTC
CDR3 protein: CAIKGDTIYEQYF

D gene: TRBD1
J gene: TRBJ2-2
clone size: few
V gene: TRBV30
CDR3 DNA: TGTGCCGCACAGGGGGCGGGCACCGGGGAGCTGTTTTTT
CDR3 protein: CAAQGAGTGELFF

D gene: -
J gene: TRBJ1-1
clone size: -
V gene: TRBV9
CDR3 DNA: TGTGCCAGCAGCGTAGTAGAGGGGGGGAACACTGAAGCTTTCTTT
CDR3 protein: CASSVVEGGNTEAFF

D gene: TRBD1
J gene: TRBJ2-1
clone size: many
V gene: TRBV29-1
CDR3 DNA: TGCAGCGTTGGGACAGGGACCCATCCGCGGAATGAGCAGTTCTTC
CDR3 protein: CSVGTGTHPRNEQFF

D gene: -
J gene: TRBJ1-5
clone size: many
V gene: TRBV12-3/TRBV12-4
CDR3 DNA: TGTGCCAGCAGCCAGGGGCAGGGACAGCCCCAGCATTTT
CDR3 protein: CASSQGQGQPQHF

D gene: TRBD2
J gene: TRBJ2-7
clone size: -
V gene: TRBV2
CDR3 DNA: TGTGCCAGCAGTGCGGGAGGTGCGTACGAGCAGTACTTC
CDR3 protein: CASSAGGAYEQYF

D gene: -
J gene: TRBJ2-1
clone size: few
V gene: TRBV6-2/TRBV6-3
CDR3 DNA: TGTGCCAGCAGCCCCTGGGGAAACAATGAGCAGTTCTTC
CDR3 protein: CASSPWGNNEQFF

D gene: -
J gene: TRBJ2-7
clone size: -
V gene: TRBV6-1
CDR3 DNA: TGTGCCAGCAGTGAAGCGGGGAGGACCTACGAGCAGTACTTC
CDR3 protein: CASSEAGRTYEQYF

D gene: -
J gene: TRBJ2-7
clone size: few
V gene: TRBV29-1
CDR3 DNA: TGCAGCGTTGTAGAGACTCTTGTCGAGGAGCAGTACTTC
CDR3 protein: CSVVETLVEEQYF

D gene: -
J gene: TRBJ2-1
clone size: many
V gene: TRBV14
CDR3 DNA: TGTGCCAGCAGCCAAGTAAATGAGCAGTTCTTC
CDR3 protein: CASSQVNEQFF

D gene: -
J gene: TRBJ2-2
clone size: many
V gene: TRBV9
CDR3 DNA: TGTGCCAGCAGCGTAGGGGTTAGCGGGAACACCGGGGAGCTGTTTTTT
CDR3 protein: CASSVGVSGNTGELFF

D gene: -
J gene: TRBJ2-1
clone size: once
V gene: TRBV27
CDR3 DNA: TGTGCCAGCAGGCCTGGAGGCTACAATGAGCAGTTCTTC
CDR3 protein: CASRPGGYNEQFF

D gene: -
J gene: TRBJ2-2
clone size: many
V gene: TRBV10-3
CDR3 DNA: TGTGCCATCAGCGATACAGGTCGGAGCGCCGGGGAGCTGTTTTTT
CDR3 protein: CAISDTGRSAGELFF

D gene: -
J gene: TRBJ1-5
clone size: -
V gene: TRBV15
CDR3 DNA: TGTGCCACCAGCAGAGATTGGGAGATAGAGCCCCAGCATTTT
CDR3 protein: CATSRDWEIEPQHF

D gene: TRBD2
J gene: TRBJ2-7
clone size: -
V gene: TRBV7-8
CDR3 DNA: TGTGCCAGCGCCTCTGGCGGGCGGATTGGGACTAGGTCTTGGGAGCAGTACTTC
CDR3 protein: CASASGGRIGTRSWEQYF

D gene: TRBD2
J gene: TRBJ2-3
clone size: many
V gene: TRBV4-1
CDR3 DNA: TGCGCCAGCAGCCAAGCTTTGCGGGGGGGCACAGATACGCAGTATTTT
CDR3 protein: CASSQALRGGTDTQYF

D gene: TRBD2
J gene: TRBJ2-5
clone size: many
V gene: TRBV5-1
CDR3 DNA: TGCGCCAGCAGCCCTAGGACTAGCGGGAGGAACTTGCAGACCCAGTACTTC
CDR3 protein: CASSPRTSGRNLQTQYF

D gene: -
J gene: TRBJ2-1
clone size: -
V gene: TRBV11-1
CDR3 DNA: TGTGCCAGCAGCTTATTCCCTGGCAGTCACCTCTCCTACAATGAGCAGTTCTTC
CDR3 protein: CASSLFPGSHLSYNEQFF

D gene: -
J gene: TRBJ2-1
clone size: -
V gene: TRBV11-2
CDR3 DNA: TGTGCCAGCAGCTTTGATCCGGGCAAGCAGTTCTTC
CDR3 protein: CASSFDPGKQFF

D gene: -
J gene: TRBJ2-2
clone size: many
V gene: TRBV15
CDR3 DNA: TGTGCCACCAAAAGAGGGATGAACACCGGGGAGCTGTTTTTT
CDR3 protein: CATKRGMNTGELFF

D gene: -
J gene: TRBJ2-1
clone size: -
V gene: TRBV27
CDR3 DNA: TGTGCCAGCAGTCCCCCGGGCAGGGCCGTACCCTACAATGAGCAGTTCTTC
CDR3 protein: CASSPPGRAVPYNEQFF

D gene: TRBD2
J gene: TRBJ2-3
clone size: -
V gene: TRBV7-9
CDR3 DNA: TGTGCCAGCAGCTTAACTGCGGGGGGCACAGATACGCAGTATTTT
CDR3 protein: CASSLTAGGTDTQYF

D gene: TRBD2
J gene: TRBJ2-1
clone size: -
V gene: TRBV11-3
CDR3 DNA: TGTGCCAGCAGCTCTAGCGGGAGTAACAATGAGCAGTTCTTC
CDR3 protein: CASSSSGSNNEQFF

D gene: TRBD1
J gene: TRBJ2-5
clone size: many
V gene: TRBV7-7
CDR3 DNA: TGTGCCAGCAGCTTGTCGGACAGGTACCAAGAGACCCAGTACTTC
CDR3 protein: CASSLSDRYQETQYF

D gene: TRBD2
J gene: TRBJ2-3
clone size: few
V gene: TRBV11-2
CDR3 DNA: TGTGCCAGCAGCTTCCTACCTAGCGGGAGGCCTCGGTTATACGCAGATACGCAGTATTTT
CDR3 protein: CASSFLPSGRPRLYADTQYF

D gene: -
J gene: TRBJ2-7
clone size: few
V gene: TRBV7-2
CDR3 DNA: TGTGCCAGCAGCTTCGGGATTCCGGACGAGCAGTACTTC
CDR3 protein: CASSFGIPDEQYF

D gene: TRBD2
J gene: TRBJ2-5
clone size: many
V gene: TRBV7-9
CDR3 DNA: TGTGCCAGCAGCGCCCCAGGGACTAGCGAAGAGACCCAGTACTTC
CDR3 protein: CASSAPGTSEETQYF

D gene: TRBD1
J gene: TRBJ2-3
clone size: -
V gene: TRBV11-3
CDR3 DNA: TGTGCCAGCAGCCGATCCGGGACAGGCACAGATACGCAGTATTTT
CDR3 protein: CASSRSGTGTDTQYF

D gene: -
J gene: TRBJ2-7
clone size: many
V gene: TRBV20-1
CDR3 DNA: TGCAGTGCTAGGTACCCGAGCTCCTACGAGCAGTACTTC
CDR3 protein: CSARYPSSYEQYF

D gene: -
J gene: TRBJ1-6
clone size: few
V gene: TRBV5-1
CDR3 DNA: TGCGCCAGCAGCCTGACGGGGGATAGGAATTCACCCCTCCACTTT
CDR3 protein: CASSLTGDRNSPLHF

D gene: -
J gene: TRBJ2-7
clone size: many
V gene: TRBV12-3/TRBV12-4
CDR3 DNA: TGTGCCAGCAGTTTGGACCAGAGGAGGTACGAGCAGTACTTC
CDR3 protein: CASSLDQRRYEQYF

D gene: TRBD2
J gene: TRBJ2-5
clone size: few
V gene: TRBV7-8
CDR3 DNA: TGTGCCAGCAGCTTAGGTTTGCGGGAGGCATTAAGGGAGACCCAGTACTTC
CDR3 protein: CASSLGLREALRETQYF

D gene: -
J gene: TRBJ1-1
clone size: many
V gene: TRBV5-6
CDR3 DNA: TGTGCCAGCAGCTTGGCTGCTGAAATTACGGCTTTCTTT
CDR3 protein: CASSLAAEITAFF

D gene: -
J gene: TRBJ1-6
clone size: few
V gene: TRBV20-1
CDR3 DNA: TGCAGTGCTAGAGTGGGGGGGGATTCACCCCTCCACTTT
CDR3 protein: CSARVGGDSPLHF

D gene: -
J gene: TRBJ1-2
clone size: many
V gene: TRBV5-5
CDR3 DNA: TGTGCCAGCAGTGCCTGGGGATATGGCTACACCTTC
CDR3 protein: CASSAWGYGYTF

D gene: -
J gene: TRBJ2-3
clone size: -
V gene: TRBV3-1
CDR3 DNA: TGTGCCAGCAGCCACCGGGTCTTTTGCACAGATACGCAGTATTTT
CDR3 protein: CASSHRVFCTDTQYF

D gene: TRBD1
J gene: TRBJ2-7
clone size: many
V gene: TRBV28
CDR3 DNA: TGTGCCAGCAGTTTTGGGGACAGGGGCACCTACGAGCAGTACTTC
CDR3 protein: CASSFGDRGTYEQYF